Listed below are T cell receptor beta chains from one sample, sequenced in a study of shared clonotypes between healthy human individuals. Some clones are missing from TCRdb's copy, which holds only in-frame ones; the method was immunoSEQ multiplex PCR. The sample lists under 2,500,000 clones, approximately 96% occurring once. Sequencing input: naive CD4+ T cells sorted from blood. The receptors derive from a man between 18 and 35 years old in good health. Each CDR3 is given with its conserved first and last residue. D genes are given only for firm matches. Clone size is shown for a subset of rows, as once, few, many or a class of expanded clone.

NA,NA,TRBJ2-5,TRBV5-6,13,TGTGCCAGCAGCCCCGGGATACAAGAGACCCAGTACTTC,CASSPGIQETQYF
NA,once,TRBJ2-5,TRBV11-3,14,TGTGCCAGCAGCTTAGGTACCGATCAAGAGACCCAGTACTTC,CASSLGTDQETQYF
NA,NA,TRBJ2-3,TRBV30,15,TGTGCCTACCACCCCAAGAATGGGGGGACAGATACGCAGTATTTT,CAYHPKNGGTDTQYF
TRBD2,NA,TRBJ2-3,TRBV7-2,19,TGTGCCAGCAGCCTCTCCGGGACTAGCGGGAGTTGGGGCACAGATACGCAGTATTTT,CASSLSGTSGSWGTDTQYF
NA,NA,TRBJ1-2,TRBV19,15,TGTGCCAGTAGTATGTCGTGGTCGTCGACAGGTGGCTACACCTTC,CASSMSWSSTGGYTF
TRBD2,NA,TRBJ2-1,TRBV4-3,15,TGCGCCAGCAGCCCGCGCGGGGGCTCCTACAATGAGCAGTTCTTC,CASSPRGGSYNEQFF
NA,NA,TRBJ1-5,TRBV9,13,TGTGCCAGCAGCGCTAACCCGAATCAGCCCCAGCATTTT,CASSANPNQPQHF
NA,NA,TRBJ2-2,TRBV30,15,TGTGCCTGGACCCCAAAAACCAGGAACACCGGGGAGCTGTTTTTT,CAWTPKTRNTGELFF
TRBD1,NA,TRBJ1-2,TRBV5-1,15,TGCGCCAGCAGATTGGCCTCCACAGGGGACTATGGCTACACCTTC,CASRLASTGDYGYTF
TRBD1,NA,TRBJ1-4,TRBV6-4,15,TGTGCCAGCAGTGACAGGGACAGGGAAAGGGAAAAACTGTTTTTT,CASSDRDREREKLFF
NA,NA,TRBJ2-1,TRBV10-1,12,TGCGCCAGCAGTGAGTCCTACAATGAGCAGTTCTTC,CASSESYNEQFF
NA,NA,TRBJ2-2,TRBV6-1,12,TGTGCCAGCAGTGAATGGACCGGGGAGCTGTTTTTT,CASSEWTGELFF
NA,once,TRBJ2-7,TRBV5-1,16,TGCGCCAGCAGCTTGTCCGGGACAGGGACTAGTTACGAGCAGTACTTC,CASSLSGTGTSYEQYF
TRBD1,NA,TRBJ2-7,TRBV7-2,15,TGTGCCAGCAGCTTCCGGACAGGGGGCCCCTACGAGCAGTACTTC,CASSFRTGGPYEQYF
TRBD1,NA,TRBJ2-7,TRBV7-9,15,TGTGCCAGCAGCTCAGCCGAGGGACAGTCCTACGAGCAGTACTTC,CASSSAEGQSYEQYF
NA,NA,TRBJ1-1,TRBV28,12,TGTGCCACCCAGGTTGGGGGCACTTGGGCTTTCTTT,CATQVGGTWAFF
NA,NA,TRBJ1-2,TRBV27,15,TGTGCCAGCAGTTTCCGTTCAGCACTTAACTATGGCTACACCTTC,CASSFRSALNYGYTF
NA,NA,TRBJ1-5,TRBV6-6,12,TGTGCCACTAGAACAGGCAATCAGCCCCAGCATTTT,CATRTGNQPQHF
NA,NA,TRBJ2-5,TRBV27,14,TGTGCCAGCAGTTTCCGGGAGATAGGAGAGACCCAGTACTTC,CASSFREIGETQYF
TRBD1,NA,TRBJ1-1,TRBV7-9,14,TGTGCCAGCAGCTTAGTCACAGGGGTCACTGAAGCTTTCTTT,CASSLVTGVTEAFF
TRBD1,NA,TRBJ1-1,TRBV18,15,TGTGCCAGCTCACCACCGGGTCAGGGGGGCACTGAAGCTTTCTTT,CASSPPGQGGTEAFF
TRBD1,NA,TRBJ1-1,TRBV5-6,17,TGTGCCAGCAGCTTTGGAGGGACAGGGATCTCGAACACTGAAGCTTTCTTT,CASSFGGTGISNTEAFF
NA,once,TRBJ1-1,TRBV7-9,14,TGTGCCAGCAGCTTAACAGGTGGGAACACTGAAGCTTCCTTT,CASSLTGGNTEASF
NA,NA,TRBJ2-1,TRBV4-3,15,TGCGCCAGCAGCCAAGATCAGGGAACGGCCGATGAGCAGTTCTTC,CASSQDQGTADEQFF
NA,NA,TRBJ2-1,TRBV6-5,13,TGTGCCAGCAGTAAAGAGGGGGGGAATGAGCAGTTCTTC,CASSKEGGNEQFF
TRBD1,NA,TRBJ2-5,TRBV2,14,TGTGCCAGCACGAGGGACAGGGGGCGAGAGACCCAGTACTTC,CASTRDRGRETQYF
NA,NA,TRBJ2-5,TRBV7-2,16,TGTGCCAGCAGCCCCAGGTACCTAGCAATCCAAGAGACCCAGTACTTC,CASSPRYLAIQETQYF
TRBD1,NA,TRBJ1-4,TRBV4-3,15,TGCGCCAGCAGCCAGGAGGGACAGAGTAATGAAAAACTGTTTTTT,CASSQEGQSNEKLFF
TRBD2,once,TRBJ2-7,TRBV4-3,17,TGCGCCAGCAGCCAAGATTTGGGGGGGTCGTTTGGTTACGAGCAGTACTTC,CASSQDLGGSFGYEQYF
NA,NA,TRBJ1-3,TRBV7-2,15,TGTGCCAGCAGCACGACAGGCTTCTCTGGAAACACCATATATTTT,CASSTTGFSGNTIYF
NA,NA,TRBJ1-1,TRBV30,15,TGTGCCTGGAGTCCACCGGGACGGCTGGACACTGAAGCTTTCTTT,CAWSPPGRLDTEAFF
NA,NA,TRBJ2-3,TRBV7-6,15,TGTGCCAGCAGCTTAGGCTCAAGCCCAGGAGATACGCAGTATTTT,CASSLGSSPGDTQYF
TRBD1,few,TRBJ2-2,TRBV18,14,TGTGCCAGCTCACCGCAGGGGGACACCGGGGAGCTGTTTTTT,CASSPQGDTGELFF
NA,NA,TRBJ2-6,TRBV14,13,TGTGCCAGCAGACTGCCTGGGGCCAACGTCCTGACTTTC,CASRLPGANVLTF
NA,once,TRBJ1-5,TRBV6-1,14,TGTGCCAGCAGTGAATTGCAGGGCCACCAGCCCCAGCATTTT,CASSELQGHQPQHF
NA,NA,TRBJ2-1,TRBV5-4,14,TGTGCCAGCAGCCCAGGGGTCTCCTACAATGAGCAGTTCTTC,CASSPGVSYNEQFF
TRBD2,NA,TRBJ2-1,TRBV10-2,15,TGCGCCAGCCGACTAGCGGGAGCATCCTACAATGAGCAGTTCTTC,CASRLAGASYNEQFF
TRBD2,NA,TRBJ2-7,TRBV5-1,15,TGCGCCAGCAGCATGGGACTAGCGGGAGCTGACGAGCAGTACTTC,CASSMGLAGADEQYF
NA,NA,TRBJ1-2,TRBV18,13,TGTGCCAGCTCACCACCGTCGGCCTATGGCTACACCTTC,CASSPPSAYGYTF
NA,NA,TRBJ2-1,TRBV7-2,14,TGTGCCAGCAGCTTAGTGATGACCGCCAATGAGCAGTTCTTC,CASSLVMTANEQFF